This T cell receptor beta chain is from a study of beta chain features in type 1 diabetes (dated by TCRdb to 2017 to 2018). Study-level background: No differences in mean age, gender distribution, total cell number or subset yield were found between patients and healthy donors. A total of approximately 100,000,000 sorted cells were examined across all samples, and the number of cells per subset was strongly correlated with RNA yield. The study compared TCRB repertoires of sorted circulating CD4+ T cell subsets between recently diagnosed type 1 diabetes patients and matched healthy donors. Regulatory and stem cell-like memory subsets were obtained from only 8 patients and roughly eight healthy donors, while naive and central memory subsets were obtained from all 30 or so donors.

Broader findings and caveats from the paper: Because small numbers of individuals were included in the HLA sub-analyses, any influence of HLA type on TCRB rearrangement was left unresolved. Naive, central memory and regulatory TCRB repertoires appeared to be more similar among patients than among healthy donors. Shorter templates might have been favored by PCR, but patient and control samples were amplified and corrected together, so both groups would have been affected equally by any skew. A moderate but significant shortening of TCRB CDR3 length was observed in type 1 diabetes patients in all four CD4+ subsets. At VDJ recombination sites, type 1 diabetes patients had fewer insertions and more deleted nucleotides, which implies abnormalities in thymic rearrangement. Sequencing cDNA rather than genomic DNA could over-represent highly expressing activated cells, although activation and CD3 levels did not differ between groups.

The entire isolated RNA was reverse transcribed using the High Capacity cDNA Reverse Transcription Kit, and thus expressed TCRB transcripts were sequenced. Deep immunoSEQ sequencing was applied to naive, central memory and regulatory T cell samples, giving an average of around 3.4 million total reads per sample. Sorted cells were lysed in RLT buffer, and RNA was extracted using DNase-treated RNeasy Micro or Mini kits according to cell number. Each cell subset was processed separately to prevent cross-contamination, with patient and healthy donor samples processed together. The immunoSEQ multiplex PCR was used to amplify TCRB sequences from cDNA, yielding 87-bp fragments that span the CDR3 region. The amplicons were sequenced using the Illumina HiSeq platform. As for the authors' bioinformatics: PCR bias was computationally corrected using synthetic template baselines, reads within Hamming distance 2 were collapsed, and singletons that could not be merged were discarded. By aligning reads against IMGT, V, D and J genes, CDR3 length, and insertions or deletions at six rearrangement sites were assigned. Within each subset, clonotype counts were normalized to the number of sorted cells before true diversity and Gini coefficients were calculated with the tcR R package. Repertoire sharing was quantified using the overlap coefficient calculated on TCRB nucleotide sequences. As a proxy for the pre-selection repertoire, out-of-frame TCRB sequences from naive cells were analyzed. In its TCRdb copy, this immuneACCESS table keeps in-frame sequences only and misses some clones. Where compared with another copy, unresolved V genes explain less than half of these, and the others have no known cause. V and J calls plus clone size are reproduced from that table; the DNA served to infer D and trimming. In this sample the table shows hundreds of thousands of clones, around 15% of which occur a single time. Of the sample, around 0.095% falls within the top ten clones.

A single peripheral blood draw of approximately 110 mL on average was collected from each donor into heparinised tubes. Naive, central memory, regulatory and stem cell-like memory CD4+ T cells were sorted on a BD FACSAria II using a panel including CD45RO, CCR7, CD25, CD127, CD95 and CD27. Every sorted population had a purity above 95%. PBMCs were separated immediately by Lymphoprep density gradient centrifugation and were stained directly, without being cultured. So that batch effects would be minimized, each experiment stained and sorted samples in pairs, pairing one healthy donor with one patient. The CDR3 has 15 amino acids, counting the end cysteine and phenylalanine. The read is trimmed to its CDR3 DNA, 45 bases read in frame from base 1. From a lookup of the germline V gene, CDR1 and CDR2 are MDHEN and SYDVKM. At the junction V is shortened by 7 bases and J by 8 bases; bases outside the gene matches: 14.

Details on this clone: Its antigen specificity is not known. Base qualities were left out, and no much larger clone turns up one base away.

Material for sequencing was naive CD4+ T cells from blood. This specimen's cell subset or site label, interpreted: true naive CD4+ T cells. This sequence originates from a man between 18 and 35 years old in good health. The rearranged chain carries TRBV28 and TRBJ2-1; the junction holds 7 bases that match TRBD1. The CDR3 loop reads CASTLPTPQGHEQFF. The DNA sequence follows: TGTGCCAGCACCCTCCCCACCCCACAGGGGCATGAGCAGTTCTTC.